This T cell receptor beta chain was captured by sequencing in a study of regulatory T cells in long-lasting Graves disease. General study findings and limits: Under persistent disease, TRBV28, TRBJ1-2 and TRBJ2-5 were used preferentially.

This clonotype has more than one count but fewer than ten. What it recognizes is unknown. Building the TCR beta libraries relied on iRepertoire HTBI primers, and CDR3 regions underwent Arm-PCR. TCRdb recomputed calls from the multiplex PCR reads with MiXCR, one row per CDR3 protein. The data contain 300,000 to 500,000 distinct CDR3 sequences, about a fifth of them singletons. This CDR3 has 14 amino acids. The trim removed 3 bases at V and 4 bases at J, leaving 4 bases unmatched. The sample's time point: persistent/refractory GD, antithyroid drugs over 5 years with positive TRAb. RNA isolated from PBMCs was used to make the TCR library.

The receptor was derived from a female donor with Graves disease. Sample: peripheral blood mononuclear cells (PBMCs), taken when the disease was refractory, from a patient treated with antithyroid drugs. The chain couples TRBV12-3 or TRBV12-4 to TRBJ2-3; 7 bases are a match to TRBD2. CDR3 protein: CASSLAGAADTQYF. DNA for the CDR3: TGTGCCAGCAGTTTGGCGGGAGCCGCAGATACGCAGTATTTT.